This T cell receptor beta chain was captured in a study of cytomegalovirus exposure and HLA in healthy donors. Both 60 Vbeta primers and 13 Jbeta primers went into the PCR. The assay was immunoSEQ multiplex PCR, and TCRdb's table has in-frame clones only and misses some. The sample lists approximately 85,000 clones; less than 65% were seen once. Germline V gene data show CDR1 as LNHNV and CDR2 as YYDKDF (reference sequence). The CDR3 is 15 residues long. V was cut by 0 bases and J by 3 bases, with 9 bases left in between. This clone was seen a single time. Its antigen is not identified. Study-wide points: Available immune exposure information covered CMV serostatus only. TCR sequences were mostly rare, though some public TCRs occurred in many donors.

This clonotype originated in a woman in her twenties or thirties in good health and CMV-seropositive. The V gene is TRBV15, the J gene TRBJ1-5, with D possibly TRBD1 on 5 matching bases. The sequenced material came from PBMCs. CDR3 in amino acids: CATSRDLGVNQPQHF. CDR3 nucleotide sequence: TGTGCCACCAGCAGAGATCTAGGGGTCAATCAGCCCCAGCATTTT.